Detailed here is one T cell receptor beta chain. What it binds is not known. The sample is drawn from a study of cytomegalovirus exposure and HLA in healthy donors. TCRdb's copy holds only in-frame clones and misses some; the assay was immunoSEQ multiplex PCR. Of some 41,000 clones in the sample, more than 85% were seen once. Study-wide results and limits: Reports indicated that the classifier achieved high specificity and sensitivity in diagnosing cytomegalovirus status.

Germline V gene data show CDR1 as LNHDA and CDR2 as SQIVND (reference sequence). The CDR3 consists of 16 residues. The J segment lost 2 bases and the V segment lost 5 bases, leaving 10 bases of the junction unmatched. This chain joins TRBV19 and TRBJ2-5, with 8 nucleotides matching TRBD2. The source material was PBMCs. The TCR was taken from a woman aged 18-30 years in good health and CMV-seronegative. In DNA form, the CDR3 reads TGTGCCAGTAGTCTCCAGGGTAGCGGGGTACAAGAGACCCAGTACTTC. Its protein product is CASSLQGSGVQETQYF.